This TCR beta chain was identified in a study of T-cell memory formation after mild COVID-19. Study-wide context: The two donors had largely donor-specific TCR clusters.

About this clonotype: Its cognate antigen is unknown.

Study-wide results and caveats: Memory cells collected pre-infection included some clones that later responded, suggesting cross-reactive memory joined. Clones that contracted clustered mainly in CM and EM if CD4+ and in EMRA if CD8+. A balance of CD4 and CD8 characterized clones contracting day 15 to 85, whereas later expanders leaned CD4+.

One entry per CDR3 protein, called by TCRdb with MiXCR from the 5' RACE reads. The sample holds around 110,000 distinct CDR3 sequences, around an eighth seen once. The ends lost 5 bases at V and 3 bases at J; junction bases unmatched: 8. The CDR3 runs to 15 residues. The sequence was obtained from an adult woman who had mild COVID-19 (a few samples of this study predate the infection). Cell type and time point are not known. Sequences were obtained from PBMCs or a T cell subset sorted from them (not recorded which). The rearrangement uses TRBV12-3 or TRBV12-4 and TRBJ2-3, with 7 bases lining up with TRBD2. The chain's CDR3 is CASSTTSAGTDTQYF. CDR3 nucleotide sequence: TGTGCCAGCAGTACTACTAGCGCCGGGACAGATACGCAGTATTTT.